Listed here are 12 T cell receptor beta chains from one sample, sequenced in a study of cytomegalovirus exposure and HLA in healthy donors. It was with 60 Vbeta and 13 Jbeta primers that the PCR ran. Some clones are missing from TCRdb's copy, which holds only in-frame ones; the method was immunoSEQ multiplex PCR. The sample lists 160,000 or so clones; roughly 80% were seen once. Input material: PBMCs. These receptors were taken from a woman aged 25 to 39 in good health and CMV-seropositive.

The CDR3 sequence is CASSLYNGQVYEQYF. CDR3 DNA sequence: TGTGCCAGCAGTTTATACAACGGACAGGTCTACGAGCAGTACTTC. This chain links TRBV27 with TRBJ2-7; 7 positions agree with TRBD1. The CDR3 is 15 amino acids. Germline assignment: CDR1 MNHEY and CDR2 SMNVEV (reference sequence). V lost 1 base and J lost 3; bases outside the gene matches: 6.

This clone came up once. The J gene is TRBJ2-2, the V gene TRBV6-5; tentatively, D is TRBD1 (6 bases). Germline V gene data show CDR1 as MNHEY and CDR2 as SVGAGI. The CDR3 runs 14 residues. V was clipped by 7 bases and J by 6 bases, with 15 bases between them. This CDR3 is CASTAQGNAGELFF. The CDR3 nucleotides read TGTGCCAGCACCGCACAGGGAAATGCCGGGGAGCTGTTTTTT.

V usage is TRBV11-2 and J usage is TRBJ2-5; TRBD1 matches at 9 bases. The germline gives CDR1 SGHAT, CDR2 FQNNGV. After removal of 5 bases from V and 2 bases from J, the junction contained 6 bases not matched to a gene. CDR3 length equals 15 residues. The CDR3 nucleotides are TGTGCCAGCAGCCCAGGGACAGGGACACAAGAGACCCAGTACTTC. Protein: CASSPGTGTQETQYF.

This clone was detected a few times. This chain connects TRBV27 to TRBJ2-5; 8 positions match TRBD1. This CDR3 spans 16 amino acids. Looked up from germline, CDR1 is MNHEY and CDR2 is SMNVEV (reference sequence). Losses at the gene ends were 0 bases for V and 5 bases for J; bases not matched to a gene: 8. The CDR3, as DNA: TGTGCCAGCAGTTTATCCCCTCAGGGGGCCGGGGAGACCCAGTACTTC. Protein: CASSLSPQGAGETQYF.

The V and J genes are TRBV7-2 and TRBJ2-3, with 8 nucleotides matching TRBD2. With 3 bases clipped from V and 0 bases from J, the junction kept 11 bases outside the gene matches. This CDR3 comprises 18 residues. Germline V lookup: CDR1 SGHTA, CDR2 FQGNSA. CDR3 sequence: CASSFGTGGPRSTDTQYF. CDR3 sequence (DNA): TGTGCCAGCAGCTTTGGGACGGGGGGGCCACGAAGCACAGATACGCAGTATTTT.

This chain uses TRBV6-5 with TRBJ2-5; tentative D call: TRBD2 (7 bases). The CDR3 runs to 15 residues. CDR1 and CDR2 (germline): MNHEY, SVGAGI. V was trimmed by 6 bases and J by 4 bases, leaving 18 bases between them. CDR3 region: CASSRGARGGETQYF. CDR3 DNA sequence: TGTGCCAGCAGCCGGGGGGCCCGAGGGGGAGAGACCCAGTACTTC.

The CDR3 reads CASLRSPFRETQYF. In nucleotides, the CDR3 is TGTGCCAGCCTTCGGTCCCCCTTCCGAGAGACCCAGTACTTC. The rearrangement joins TRBV6-6 to TRBJ2-5; D gene unclear. This CDR3 has 14 residues. The V end was cut by 8 bases, the J end by 4 bases, with 17 bases between. CDR1 MNHNY and CDR2 SVGAGI come from the germline V gene (reference sequence).

The chain carries TRBV6-5 and TRBJ2-2; the match to TRBD2 covers 12 bases. The CDR3 is made up of 16 amino acids. CDR1 and CDR2 (germline): MNHEY, SVGAGI. Trimming at V came to 4 bases and at J to 6 bases, leaving 6 bases not matched to a gene. CDR3 loop: CASSLLAGGNPGELFF. The CDR3 DNA is TGTGCCAGCAGTTTACTAGCGGGGGGTAACCCCGGGGAGCTGTTTTTT.

This clone was found once. The chain combines TRBV4-2 with TRBJ1-1, with a possible D match to TRBD1 (5 bases). The CDR3 has 13 residues. Per the germline V gene, CDR1 is LGHNA and CDR2 is YNFKEQ. The ends were cut back, 1 base at V and 5 bases at J, with 8 bases in the middle. CDR3: CASSQVRVTEAFF. CDR3 nucleotides: TGTGCCAGCAGCCAAGTCAGGGTGACTGAAGCTTTCTTT.

The chain uses TRBV7-2 and TRBJ1-1; D not certain. Germline lookup yields CDR1 SGHTA and CDR2 FQGNSA. The CDR3 runs 15 residues. V was pared by 2 bases and J by 1 base, with 11 bases between. CDR3 sequence (DNA): TGTGCCAGCAGCTTATCCCTGGCAGAGAACACTGAAGCTTTCTTT. The encoded protein is CASSLSLAENTEAFF.

This chain joins TRBV4-1 and TRBJ2-1; possibly TRBD2 for D (7 bases). Germline V gives CDR1 MGHRA, CDR2 YSYEKL. The germline V and J ends were trimmed by 4 bases and 5 bases, with 18 bases remaining between them. This CDR3 is built from 16 residues. CDR3: CASSPPGRGRHNEQFF. CDR3 DNA sequence: TGCGCCAGCAGCCCCCCGGGGCGGGGGCGACACAATGAGCAGTTCTTC.

The CDR3 protein is CASVDGGYEQFF. Written as DNA, the CDR3 is TGTGCCAGCGTCGATGGAGGGTATGAGCAGTTCTTC. V is TRBV7-9 and J is TRBJ2-1, with D perhaps TRBD2 (6 bases). This CDR3 spans 12 amino acids. The germline V gene encodes CDR1 SEHNR and CDR2 FQNEAQ (reference sequence). V was shortened by 8 bases and J by 8 bases, with 13 bases between the two germline ends.